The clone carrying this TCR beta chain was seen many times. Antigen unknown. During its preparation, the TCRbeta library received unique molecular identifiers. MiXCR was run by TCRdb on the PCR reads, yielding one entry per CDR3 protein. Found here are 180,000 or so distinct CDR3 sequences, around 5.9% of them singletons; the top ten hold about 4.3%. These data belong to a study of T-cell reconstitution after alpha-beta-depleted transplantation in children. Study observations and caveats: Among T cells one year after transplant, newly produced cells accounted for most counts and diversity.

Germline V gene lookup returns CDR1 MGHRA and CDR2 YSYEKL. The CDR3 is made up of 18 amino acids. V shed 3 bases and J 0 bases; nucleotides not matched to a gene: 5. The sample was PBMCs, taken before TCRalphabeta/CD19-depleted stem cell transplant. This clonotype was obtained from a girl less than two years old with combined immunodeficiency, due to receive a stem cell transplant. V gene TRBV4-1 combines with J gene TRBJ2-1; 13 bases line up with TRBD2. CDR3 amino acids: CASSQGTSGASSYNEQFF. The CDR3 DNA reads TGCGCCAGCAGCCAGGGGACTAGCGGGGCGAGCTCCTACAATGAGCAGTTCTTC.